This is a list of T cell receptor beta chains from one sample in a study of blood T cell repertoires in COVID-19. Repertoires were generated with immunoSEQ multiplex PCR, while TCRdb's copy carries only in-frame clones and drops some. This table holds hundreds of thousands of clones, approximately 88% found once. Input material: peripheral blood. Receptors were obtained from a woman aged 45-65 years with COVID-19, enrolled during active disease. The CDR3 runs from the conserved cysteine through the conserved F or W. D genes are given only for firm matches. Clone size appears in some rows only: once, few, many, or a class for an expanded clone.

.,.,TRBJ2-7,TRBV13,12,TGTGCCAGCAGCTTAGGTCGAGGCGAGCAGTACTTC,CASSLGRGEQYF
.,TRBD1,TRBJ2-3,TRBV9,14,TGTGCCAGCAGCCCCCGACAGGGCCCGGATACGCAGTATTTT,CASSPRQGPDTQYF
.,.,TRBJ2-2,TRBV7-2,15,TGTGCCAGCAGCTTACGGTGGGGGGACACCGGGGAGCTGTTTTTT,CASSLRWGDTGELFF
.,.,TRBJ1-1,TRBV10-2,14,TGCGCCAGCAGCGAGACGGGTGGGAACACTGAAGCTTTCTTT,CASSETGGNTEAFF
.,TRBD1,TRBJ2-3,TRBV6-5,14,TGTGCCAGCAGCGGACAGGGGATAACAGATACGCAGTATTTT,CASSGQGITDTQYF
.,.,TRBJ2-7,TRBV7-9,13,TGTGCCAGCAGCTCACAGGGAAGTTACGAGCAGTACTTC,CASSSQGSYEQYF
.,.,TRBJ2-1,TRBV5-4,15,TGTGCCAGCAGCTTGGTAGGGGGCTCCTACAATGAGCAGTTCTTC,CASSLVGGSYNEQFF
.,.,TRBJ2-3,TRBV25-1,16,TGTGCCAGCAGTGAACCATTGGCGGGTAGCACAGATACGCAGTATTTT,CASSEPLAGSTDTQYF
.,TRBD1,TRBJ2-3,TRBV6-1,16,TGTGCCAGCAGTGATATCGGGACAGGATTCACAGATACGCAGTATTTT,CASSDIGTGFTDTQYF
.,.,TRBJ1-3,TRBV5-4,15,TGTGCCAGCAGCATCGACATTTACTCTGGAAACACCATATATTTT,CASSIDIYSGNTIYF
.,.,TRBJ1-1,TRBV6-6,15,TGTGCCAGCAGTTACTTTGGACAGACGAACACTGAAGCTTTCTTT,CASSYFGQTNTEAFF
once,.,TRBJ1-2,TRBV9,18,TGTGCCAGCAGCGTAAGCCCTGGGAGACAGGTTGGGGGAGTGGGCTACACCTTC,CASSVSPGRQVGGVGYTF
.,.,TRBJ1-1,TRBV2,13,TGTGCCAGCAGTGAATCGGTTCTCACTGAAGCTTTCTTT,CASSESVLTEAFF
.,.,TRBJ2-5,TRBV2,15,TGTGCCAGCAGGCGGGGGCCCTCGGAGGGAGAGACCCAGTACTTC,CASRRGPSEGETQYF
.,TRBD1,TRBJ2-7,TRBV3-1/TRBV3-2,16,TGTGCCAGCAGCCACGGGACAGATGGCCGCTCCTACGAGCAGTACTTC,CASSHGTDGRSYEQYF
.,TRBD1,TRBJ1-2,TRBV7-9,13,TGTGCCAGCAGCCAGGGGGCAGGCTATGGCTACACCTTC,CASSQGAGYGYTF
.,.,TRBJ2-7,TRBV10-1,14,TGCGCCAGCAGTGAGGGGGGCGCCGGGTACGAGCAGTACTTC,CASSEGGAGYEQYF
.,.,TRBJ2-3,TRBV13,16,TGTGCCAGCAGCTCGCGACAGGAAGCTAGCACAGATACGCAGTATTTT,CASSSRQEASTDTQYF
once,TRBD2,TRBJ2-1,TRBV5-4,17,TGTGCCAGCAGCTTGGGTAGCGGGGGGGCACCTTACAATGAGCAGTTCTTC,CASSLGSGGAPYNEQFF
.,.,TRBJ2-1,TRBV12-3/TRBV12-4,13,TGTGCCAGCAGCCCGATTCCAGAACATGAGCAGTTCTTC,CASSPIPEHEQFF
.,.,TRBJ2-3,TRBV11-2,13,TGTGCCAGCAGCACCACTAAGGCAGATACGCAGTATTTT,CASSTTKADTQYF
.,.,TRBJ1-1,TRBV19,16,TGTGCCAGTAGTATAGATTTTGGCAGGGGCAACACTGAAGCTTTCTTT,CASSIDFGRGNTEAFF
.,TRBD2,TRBJ2-1,TRBV6-1,16,TGTGCCAGCAGTGGGGGACTAGCGGGCCGATACAATGAGCAGTTCTTC,CASSGGLAGRYNEQFF
.,.,TRBJ1-2,TRBV28,13,TGTGCCAGCAGTGACGCGGCGGTTCTTGGCTACACCTTC,CASSDAAVLGYTF
.,.,TRBJ1-2,TRBV29-1,12,TGCAGCGTTGTTAGGGGTGACTATGGCTACACCTTC,CSVVRGDYGYTF
.,TRBD1,TRBJ1-1,TRBV2,14,TGTGCCAGCACTAGGGGGCTACAGAACACTGAAGCTTTCTTT,CASTRGLQNTEAFF
.,.,TRBJ1-1,TRBV5-1,12,TGCGCCAGCAAGGAGGGTCGGGCTGAAGCTTTCTTT,CASKEGRAEAFF